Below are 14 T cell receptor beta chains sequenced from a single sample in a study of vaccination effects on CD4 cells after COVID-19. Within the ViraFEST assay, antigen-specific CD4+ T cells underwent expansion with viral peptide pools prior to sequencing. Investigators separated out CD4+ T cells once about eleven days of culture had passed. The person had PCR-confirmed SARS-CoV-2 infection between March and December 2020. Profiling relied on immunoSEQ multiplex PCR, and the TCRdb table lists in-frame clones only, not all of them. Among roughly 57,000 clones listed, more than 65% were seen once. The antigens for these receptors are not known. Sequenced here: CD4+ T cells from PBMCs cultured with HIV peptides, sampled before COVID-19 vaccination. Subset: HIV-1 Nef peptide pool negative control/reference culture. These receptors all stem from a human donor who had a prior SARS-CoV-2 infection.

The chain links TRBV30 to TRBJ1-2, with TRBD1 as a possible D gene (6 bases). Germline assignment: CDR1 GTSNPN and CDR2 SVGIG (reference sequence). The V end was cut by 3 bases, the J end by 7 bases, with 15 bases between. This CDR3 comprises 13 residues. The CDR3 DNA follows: TGTGCCTGGAGACCCCCGGGGGCGCGTGGCTACACCTTC. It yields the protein CAWRPPGARGYTF.

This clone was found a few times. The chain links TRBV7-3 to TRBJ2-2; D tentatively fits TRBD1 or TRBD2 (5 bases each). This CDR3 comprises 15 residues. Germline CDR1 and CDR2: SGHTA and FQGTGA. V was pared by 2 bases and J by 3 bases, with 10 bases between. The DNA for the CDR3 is TGTGCCAGCAGCTTAGGGGGTCAATACACCGGGGAGCTGTTTTTT. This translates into CASSLGGQYTGELFF.

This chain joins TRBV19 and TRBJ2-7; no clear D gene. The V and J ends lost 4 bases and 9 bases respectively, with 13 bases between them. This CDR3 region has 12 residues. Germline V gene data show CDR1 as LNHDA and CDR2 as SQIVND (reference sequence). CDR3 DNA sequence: TGTGCCAGTAGTAGCCTATACGAGGTGCAGTACTTC. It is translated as CASSSLYEVQYF.

The CDR3 protein is CASPGGLNYGYTF. CDR3 nucleotide sequence: TGTGCCAGCCCCGGTGGGCTTAACTATGGCTACACCTTC. The chain carries TRBV2 and TRBJ1-2; D unclear. This CDR3 has 13 amino acids. CDR1 and CDR2 (germline): SNHLY, FYNNEI. The V end was cut by 8 bases, the J end by 1 base, with 11 bases between.

In nucleotides, the CDR3 is TGTGCCAGTAGTAGCATGACAGCTGGGGCCAACGTCCTGACTTTC. As protein: CASSSMTAGANVLTF. The chain carries TRBV19 and TRBJ2-6; D may be TRBD1 (5 bases). CDR1 LNHDA and CDR2 SQIVND come from the germline V gene (reference sequence). Trimming pared 4 bases from V and 2 bases from J, leaving 9 bases between. The CDR3 runs 15 residues.

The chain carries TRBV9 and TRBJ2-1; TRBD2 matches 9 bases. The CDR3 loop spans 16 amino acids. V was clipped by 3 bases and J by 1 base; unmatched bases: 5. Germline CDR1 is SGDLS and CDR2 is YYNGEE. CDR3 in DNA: TGTGCCAGCAGCGCCCATGGACTAGCGTCCTACAATGAGCAGTTCTTC. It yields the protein CASSAHGLASYNEQFF.

The CDR3 loop reads CASSLLASAPQETQYF. The CDR3 DNA reads as TGCGCCAGCAGCTTGTTGGCTAGCGCACCACAAGAGACCCAGTACTTC. The gene calls are TRBV5-1 and TRBJ2-5; D possibly corresponds to TRBD2 (6 bases). V lost 1 base to trimming and J lost 2 bases, with 15 bases between them. The CDR3 has 16 amino acids. Germline V gene lookup returns CDR1 SGHRS and CDR2 YFSETQ.

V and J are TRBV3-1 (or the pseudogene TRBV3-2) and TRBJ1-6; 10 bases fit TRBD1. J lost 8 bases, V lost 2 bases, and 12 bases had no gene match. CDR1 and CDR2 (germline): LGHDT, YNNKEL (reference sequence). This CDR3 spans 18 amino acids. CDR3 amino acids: CASSQQPWRDRGDSPLHF. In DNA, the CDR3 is TGTGCCAGCAGCCAACAACCTTGGAGGGACAGGGGAGATTCACCCCTCCACTTT.

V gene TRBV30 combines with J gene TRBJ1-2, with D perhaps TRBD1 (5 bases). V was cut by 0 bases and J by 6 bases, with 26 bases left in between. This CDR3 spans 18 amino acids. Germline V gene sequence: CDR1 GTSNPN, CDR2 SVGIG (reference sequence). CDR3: CAWSVRQGDRLPQNGYTF. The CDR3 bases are TGTGCCTGGAGTGTACGGCAGGGCGACCGACTCCCGCAGAATGGCTACACCTTC.

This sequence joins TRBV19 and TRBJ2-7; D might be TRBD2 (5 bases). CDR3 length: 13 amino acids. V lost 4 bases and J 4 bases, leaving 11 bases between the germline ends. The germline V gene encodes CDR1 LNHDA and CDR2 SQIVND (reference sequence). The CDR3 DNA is TGTGCCAGTAGTACGGGAATCCGTTACGAGCAGTACTTC. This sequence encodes CASSTGIRYEQYF.

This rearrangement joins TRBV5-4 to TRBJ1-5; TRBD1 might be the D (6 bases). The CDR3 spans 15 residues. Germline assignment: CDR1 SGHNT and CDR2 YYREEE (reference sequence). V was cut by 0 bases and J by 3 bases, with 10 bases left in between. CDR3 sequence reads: CASSLGGQNNQPQHF. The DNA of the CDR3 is TGTGCCAGCAGCTTGGGTGGACAGAACAATCAGCCCCAGCATTTT.

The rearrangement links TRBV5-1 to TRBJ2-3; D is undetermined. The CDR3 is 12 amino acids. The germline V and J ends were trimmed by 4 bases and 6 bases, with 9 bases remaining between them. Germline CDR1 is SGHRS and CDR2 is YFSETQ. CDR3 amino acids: CASSGVQDTQYF. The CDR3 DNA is TGCGCCAGCAGCGGCGTTCAGGATACGCAGTATTTT.

As DNA, the CDR3 is TGTGCCAGCTCACCACCGGGGCCTCACGGAGAGACCCAGTACTTC. Protein: CASSPPGPHGETQYF. This chain links TRBV18 with TRBJ2-5; D perhaps matches TRBD1 (5 bases). The germline V and J ends were trimmed by 0 bases and 4 bases, with 12 bases remaining between them. The CDR3 has 15 amino acids. From germline, CDR1 is KGHSH and CDR2 LQKENI.

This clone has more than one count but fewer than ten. DNA of the CDR3: TGTGCCAGCGGACCGACAGGGATTAGCAATCAGCCCCAGCATTTT. It specifies CASGPTGISNQPQHF. The rearrangement joins TRBV6-5 to TRBJ1-5, with 7 bases identical to TRBD1. V lost 8 bases, J lost 0 bases, and 7 bases stayed unmatched. CDR1 and CDR2 from the germline V gene are MNHEY and SVGAGI. The length of the CDR3 is 15 residues.